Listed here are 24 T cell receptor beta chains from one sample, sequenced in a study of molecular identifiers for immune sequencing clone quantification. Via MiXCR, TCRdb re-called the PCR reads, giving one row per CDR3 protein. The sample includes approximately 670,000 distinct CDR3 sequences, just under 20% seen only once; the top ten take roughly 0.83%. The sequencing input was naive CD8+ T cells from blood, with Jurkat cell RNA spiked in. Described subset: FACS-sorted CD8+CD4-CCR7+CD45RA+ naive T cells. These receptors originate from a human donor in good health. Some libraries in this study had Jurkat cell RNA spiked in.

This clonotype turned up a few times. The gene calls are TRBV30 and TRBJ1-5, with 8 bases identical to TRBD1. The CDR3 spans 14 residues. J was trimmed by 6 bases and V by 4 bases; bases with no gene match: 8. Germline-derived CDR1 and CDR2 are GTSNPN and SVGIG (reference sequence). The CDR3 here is CAWTRTGSGQPQHF. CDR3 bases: TGTGCCTGGACCAGGACAGGGTCGGGTCAGCCCCAGCATTTT.

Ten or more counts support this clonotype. The CDR3 nucleotides read TGTGCCAGCAGTTATGACTATGGCTACACCTTC. Protein product: CASSYDYGYTF. The V call is TRBV6-2 or TRBV6-3, the J call TRBJ1-2, with D hard to call. Trimming shortened V by 3 bases and J by 3 bases, and 2 bases separated the two germline ends. Germline V CDR1 and CDR2: MNHEY, SVGEGT. The CDR3 covers 11 residues.

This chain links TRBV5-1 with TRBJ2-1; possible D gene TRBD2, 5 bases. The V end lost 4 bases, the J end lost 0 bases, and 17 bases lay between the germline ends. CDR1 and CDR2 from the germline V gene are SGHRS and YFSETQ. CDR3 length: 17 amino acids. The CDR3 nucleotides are TGCGCCAGCAGCCACAACCTGGACTCAAGCTCCTACAATGAGCAGTTCTTC. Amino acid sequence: CASSHNLDSSSYNEQFF.

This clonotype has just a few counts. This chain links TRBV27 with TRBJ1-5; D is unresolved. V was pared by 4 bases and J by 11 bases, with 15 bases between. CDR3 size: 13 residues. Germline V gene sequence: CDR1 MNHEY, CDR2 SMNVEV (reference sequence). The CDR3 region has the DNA TGTGCCAGCAGTTCCGCAGGCTCGTCTGCCCAGCATTTT. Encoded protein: CASSSAGSSAQHF.

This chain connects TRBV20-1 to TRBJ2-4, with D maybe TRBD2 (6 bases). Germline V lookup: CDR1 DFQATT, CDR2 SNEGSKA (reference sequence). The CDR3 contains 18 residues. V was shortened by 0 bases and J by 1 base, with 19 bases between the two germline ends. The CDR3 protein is CSARDKGTWGEAKNIQYF. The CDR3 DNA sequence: TGCAGTGCTAGAGATAAGGGGACCTGGGGGGAGGCCAAAAACATTCAGTACTTC.

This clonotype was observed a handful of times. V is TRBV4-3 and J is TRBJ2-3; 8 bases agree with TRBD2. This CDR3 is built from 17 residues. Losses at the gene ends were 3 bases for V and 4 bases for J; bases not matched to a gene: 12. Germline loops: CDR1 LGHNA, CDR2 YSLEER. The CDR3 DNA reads TGCGCCAGCAGCCATCCCTGGGGTGCGGGAGGCTCAGATACGCAGTATTTT. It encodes CASSHPWGAGGSDTQYF.

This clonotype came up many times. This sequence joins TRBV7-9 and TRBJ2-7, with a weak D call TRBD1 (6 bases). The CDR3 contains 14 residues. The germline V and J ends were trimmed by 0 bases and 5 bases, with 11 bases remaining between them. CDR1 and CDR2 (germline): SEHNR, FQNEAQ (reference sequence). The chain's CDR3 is CASSLARGPHEQYF. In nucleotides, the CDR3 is TGTGCCAGCAGCTTAGCCAGGGGTCCCCACGAGCAGTACTTC.

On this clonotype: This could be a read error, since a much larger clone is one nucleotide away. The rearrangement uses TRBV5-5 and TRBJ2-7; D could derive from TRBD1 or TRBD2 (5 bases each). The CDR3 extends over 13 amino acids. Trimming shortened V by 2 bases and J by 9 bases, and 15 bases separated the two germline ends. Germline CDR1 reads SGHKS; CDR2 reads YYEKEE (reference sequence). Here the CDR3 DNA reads TGTGCCAGCAGCTTTAGGTCAGGGAGCGGGCAGTACTTC. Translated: CASSFRSGSGQYF.

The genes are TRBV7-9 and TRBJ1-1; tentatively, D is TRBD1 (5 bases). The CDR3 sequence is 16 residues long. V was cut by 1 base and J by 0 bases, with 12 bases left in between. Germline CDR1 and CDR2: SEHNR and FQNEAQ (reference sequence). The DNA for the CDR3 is TGTGCCAGCAGCTTAGGAAGACAGCACATGAACACTGAAGCTTTCTTT. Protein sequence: CASSLGRQHMNTEAFF.

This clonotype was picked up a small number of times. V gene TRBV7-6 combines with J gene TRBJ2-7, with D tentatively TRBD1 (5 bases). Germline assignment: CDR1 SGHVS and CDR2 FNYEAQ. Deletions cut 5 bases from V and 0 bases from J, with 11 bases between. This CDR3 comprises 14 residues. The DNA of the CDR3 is TGTGCCAGCAGCCCCACGGACAACTCCTACGAGCAGTACTTC. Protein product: CASSPTDNSYEQYF.

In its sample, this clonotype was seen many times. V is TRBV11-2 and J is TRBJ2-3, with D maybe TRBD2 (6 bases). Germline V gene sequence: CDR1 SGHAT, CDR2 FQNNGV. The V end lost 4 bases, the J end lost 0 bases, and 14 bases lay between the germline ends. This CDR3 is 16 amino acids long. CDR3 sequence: CASSWRGRTSTDTQYF. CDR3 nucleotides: TGTGCCAGCAGCTGGCGGGGCAGAACTAGCACAGATACGCAGTATTTT. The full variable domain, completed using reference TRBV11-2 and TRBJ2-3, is EAGVAQSPRYKIIEKRQSVAFWCNPISGHATLYWYQQILGQGPKLLIQFQNNGVVDDSQLPKDRFSAERLKGVDSTLKIQPAKLEDSAVYLCASSWRGRTSTDTQYFGPGTRLTVL.

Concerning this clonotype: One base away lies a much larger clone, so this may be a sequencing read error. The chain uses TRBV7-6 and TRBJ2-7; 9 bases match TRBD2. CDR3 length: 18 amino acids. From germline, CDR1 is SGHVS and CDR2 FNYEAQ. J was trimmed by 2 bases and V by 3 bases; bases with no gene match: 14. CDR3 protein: CASSFWARRGGPTYEQYF. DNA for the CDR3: TGTGCCAGCAGCTTTTGGGCTAGGCGGGGGGGCCCGACCTACGAGCAGTACTTC. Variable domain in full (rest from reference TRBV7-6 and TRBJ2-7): GAGVSQSPRYKVTKRGQDVALRCDPISGHVSLYWYRQALGQGPEFLTYFNYEAQQDKSGLPNDRFSAERPEGSISTLTIQRTEQRDSAMYRCASSFWARRGGPTYEQYFGPGTRLTVT.

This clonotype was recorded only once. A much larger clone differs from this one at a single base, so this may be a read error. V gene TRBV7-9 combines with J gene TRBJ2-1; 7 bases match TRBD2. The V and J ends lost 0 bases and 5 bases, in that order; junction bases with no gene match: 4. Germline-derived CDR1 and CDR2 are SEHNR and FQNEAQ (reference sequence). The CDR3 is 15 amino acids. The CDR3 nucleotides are TGTGCCAGCAGCTTAGCCCAGCGGGGTGACAATGAGCAGTTCTTC. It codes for CASSLAQRGDNEQFF.

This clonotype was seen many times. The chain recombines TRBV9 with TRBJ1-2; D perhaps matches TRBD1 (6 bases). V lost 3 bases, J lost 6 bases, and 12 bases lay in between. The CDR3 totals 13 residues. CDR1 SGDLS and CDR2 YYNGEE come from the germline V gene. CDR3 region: CASSGGQSDGYTF. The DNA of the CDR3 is TGTGCCAGCAGCGGAGGACAGAGTGATGGCTACACCTTC.

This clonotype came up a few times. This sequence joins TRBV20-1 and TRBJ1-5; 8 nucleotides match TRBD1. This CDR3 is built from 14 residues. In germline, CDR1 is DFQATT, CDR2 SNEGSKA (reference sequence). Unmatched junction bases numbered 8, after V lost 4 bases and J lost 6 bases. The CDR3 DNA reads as TGCAGTGCTACGAGACAGGGGAGGAGTCAGCCCCAGCATTTT. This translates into CSATRQGRSQPQHF.

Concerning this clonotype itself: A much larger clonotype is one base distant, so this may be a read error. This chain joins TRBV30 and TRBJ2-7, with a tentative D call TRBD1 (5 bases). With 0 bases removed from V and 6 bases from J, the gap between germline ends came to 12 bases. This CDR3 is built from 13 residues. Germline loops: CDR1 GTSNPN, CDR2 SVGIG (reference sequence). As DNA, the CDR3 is TGTGCCTGGAGTGTGGGGCGTAGTGCCGAGCAGTACTTC. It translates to CAWSVGRSAEQYF.

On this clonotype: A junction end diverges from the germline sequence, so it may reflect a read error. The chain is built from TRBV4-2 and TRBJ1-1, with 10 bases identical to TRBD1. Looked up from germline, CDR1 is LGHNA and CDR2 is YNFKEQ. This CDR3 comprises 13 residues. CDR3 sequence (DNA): TGTGCCAGCAGCCAGACAGGGGGCACTGAAGCTCTCTTT. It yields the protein CASSQTGGTEALF.

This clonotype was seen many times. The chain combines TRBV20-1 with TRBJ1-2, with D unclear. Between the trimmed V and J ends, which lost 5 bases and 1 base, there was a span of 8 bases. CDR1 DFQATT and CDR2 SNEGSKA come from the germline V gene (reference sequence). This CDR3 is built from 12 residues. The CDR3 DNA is TGCAGTGCTCTTCCCATTAACTATGGCTACACCTTC. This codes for CSALPINYGYTF.

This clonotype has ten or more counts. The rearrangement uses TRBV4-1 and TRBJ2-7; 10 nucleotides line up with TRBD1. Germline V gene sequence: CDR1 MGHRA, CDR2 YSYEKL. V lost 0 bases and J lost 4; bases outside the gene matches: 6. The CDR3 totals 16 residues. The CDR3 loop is CASSQDLGQGGYEQYF. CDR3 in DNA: TGCGCCAGCAGCCAAGATCTAGGACAGGGGGGTTACGAGCAGTACTTC.

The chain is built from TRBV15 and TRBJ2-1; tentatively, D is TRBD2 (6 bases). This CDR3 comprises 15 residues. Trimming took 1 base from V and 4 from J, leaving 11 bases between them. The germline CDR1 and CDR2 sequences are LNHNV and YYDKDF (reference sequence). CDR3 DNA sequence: TGTGCCACCAGCAGAGCCTTAGCGGAATACAATGAGCAGTTCTTC. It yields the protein CATSRALAEYNEQFF.

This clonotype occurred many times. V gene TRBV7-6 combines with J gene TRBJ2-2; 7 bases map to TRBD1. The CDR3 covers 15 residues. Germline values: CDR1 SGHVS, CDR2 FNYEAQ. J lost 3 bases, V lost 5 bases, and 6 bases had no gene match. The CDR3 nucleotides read TGTGCCAGCAGCGCCCGGGACAGATACACCGGGGAGCTGTTTTTT. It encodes CASSARDRYTGELFF.

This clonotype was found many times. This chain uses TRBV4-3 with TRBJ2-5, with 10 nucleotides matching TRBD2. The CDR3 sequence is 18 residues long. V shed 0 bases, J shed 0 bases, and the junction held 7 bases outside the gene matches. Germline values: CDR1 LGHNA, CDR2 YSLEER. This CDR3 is CASSQDAALAGDQETQYF. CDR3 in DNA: TGCGCCAGCAGCCAAGATGCGGCCCTAGCGGGAGACCAAGAGACCCAGTACTTC.

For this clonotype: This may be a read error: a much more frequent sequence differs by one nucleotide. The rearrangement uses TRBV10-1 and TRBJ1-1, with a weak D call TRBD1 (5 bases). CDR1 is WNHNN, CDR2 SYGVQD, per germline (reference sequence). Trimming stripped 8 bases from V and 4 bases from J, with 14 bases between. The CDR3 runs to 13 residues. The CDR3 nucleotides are TGCGCCAGCCGGGACGGAAAGAGCACTGAAGCTTTCTTT. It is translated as CASRDGKSTEAFF.

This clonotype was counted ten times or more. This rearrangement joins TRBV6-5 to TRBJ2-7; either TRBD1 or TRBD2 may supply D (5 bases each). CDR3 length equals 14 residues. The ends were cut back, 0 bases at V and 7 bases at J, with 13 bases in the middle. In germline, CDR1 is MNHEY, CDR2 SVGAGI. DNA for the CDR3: TGTGCCAGCAGTTACTCGATGGGGGTTGGGGAGCAGTACTTC. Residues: CASSYSMGVGEQYF.